This passage covers 27 T cell receptor beta chains from one sample sequenced in a study of PD-1 blockade in classical Hodgkin lymphoma. Every single patient, without exception, relapsed after autologous stem cell transplantation, and brentuximab vedotin exposure varied. Produced via immunoSEQ multiplex PCR; TCRdb's table is partial and in-frame only. The sample carries around 65,000 clones, about 87% recorded once. Sequenced here: peripheral blood mononuclear cells (PBMCs), sampled at baseline. The receptors were sampled from a human donor with classical Hodgkin lymphoma.

The rearrangement joins TRBV19 to TRBJ2-2, with a weak D call TRBD1 (7 bases). CDR1 LNHDA and CDR2 SQIVND come from the germline V gene (reference sequence). The CDR3 runs to 13 residues. Trimming took 6 bases from V and 8 from J, leaving 13 bases between them. CDR3 sequence reads: CASSQGGGGELFF. CDR3 coding DNA: TGTGCCAGTAGCCAGGGGGGAGGAGGGGAGCTGTTTTTT.

This chain uses TRBV7-9 with TRBJ2-7, with unresolved D. The CDR3 consists of 12 residues. Germline-derived CDR1 and CDR2 are SEHNR and FQNEAQ (reference sequence). V was shortened by 3 bases and J by 3 bases, with 6 bases between the two germline ends. The CDR3 DNA is TGTGCCAGCAGCTTCTCGGGCTACGAGCAGTACTTC. Amino acids: CASSFSGYEQYF. Combining the CDR3 with reference TRBV7-9 and TRBJ2-7 gives the whole variable domain DTGVSQNPRHKITKRGQNVTFRCDPISEHNRLYWYRQTLGQGPEFLTYFQNEAQLEKSRLLSDRFSAERPKGSFSTLEIQRTEQGDSAMYLCASSFSGYEQYFGPGTRLTVT.

J is TRBJ2-7 and V is TRBV5-6; D is perhaps TRBD2 (6 bases). V lost 4 bases and J 7 bases, leaving 12 bases between the germline ends. The CDR3 has 12 amino acids. Germline CDR1 reads SGHDT; CDR2 reads YYEEEE. The CDR3 DNA reads as TGTGCCAGCAGCAGCATGGCGGGGGAGCAGTACTTC. As protein: CASSSMAGEQYF.

CDR3 loop: CASSNIAGTTDTQYF. The CDR3 DNA follows: TGTGCCAGCAGCAACATAGCGGGGACCACAGATACGCAGTATTTT. J is TRBJ2-3 and V is TRBV7-2, with TRBD2 matching over 8 bases. CDR3 length equals 15 residues. V dropped 5 bases and J dropped 2; count of bases not matched to a gene: 6. Germline V gene data show CDR1 as SGHTA and CDR2 as FQGNSA.

The rearrangement joins TRBV7-2 to TRBJ2-7; 11 nucleotides match TRBD2. Germline V CDR1 and CDR2: SGHTA, FQGNSA. There are 17 residues in the CDR3. V lost 5 bases and J lost 7; bases outside the gene matches: 16. CDR3 loop: CASSRTGLAGGAWEQYF. The CDR3, as DNA: TGTGCCAGCAGCCGGACAGGCCTAGCGGGGGGCGCTTGGGAGCAGTACTTC.

Notes on this clone: Other nucleotide sequences in the sample specify the same CDR3. This sequence joins TRBV15 and TRBJ1-6; D is perhaps TRBD1 (5 bases). The CDR3 runs 14 residues. Germline V gene lookup returns CDR1 LNHNV and CDR2 YYDKDF (reference sequence). V lost 0 bases and J lost 9, with 9 bases in between. The CDR3 loop reads CATSRDVRGSPLHF. In DNA form, the CDR3 reads TGTGCCACCAGCAGAGATGTGAGGGGTTCACCCCTCCACTTT.

The table lists this clone with a count of one. V usage is TRBV7-6 and J usage is TRBJ1-1; D remains ambiguous. The germline gives CDR1 SGHVS, CDR2 FNYEAQ. This CDR3 spans 14 amino acids. V lost 1 base to trimming and J lost 0 bases, with 6 bases between them. CDR3 sequence: CASSLGTVNTEAFF. The DNA of the CDR3 is TGTGCCAGCAGCTTAGGGACGGTGAACACTGAAGCTTTCTTT. Filled out from reference TRBV7-6 and TRBJ1-1, the complete variable domain reads GAGVSQSPRYKVTKRGQDVALRCDPISGHVSLYWYRQALGQGPEFLTYFNYEAQQDKSGLPNDRFSAERPEGSISTLTIQRTEQRDSAMYRCASSLGTVNTEAFFGQGTRLTVV.

This sequence joins TRBV9 and TRBJ2-6; D possibly corresponds to TRBD1 (6 bases). V lost 3 bases, J lost 4 bases, and 17 bases lay in between. This CDR3 region has 17 residues. CDR1 and CDR2 (germline): SGDLS, YYNGEE. CDR3 DNA sequence: TGTGCCAGCAGCGGTCTACAGGGCCCGCTCGGGGCCAACGTCCTGACTTTC. Amino acid sequence: CASSGLQGPLGANVLTF.

The chain is built from TRBV2 and TRBJ1-1; D not certain. The V end was cut by 4 bases, the J end by 5 bases, with 8 bases between. Germline V gene sequence: CDR1 SNHLY, CDR2 FYNNEI. This CDR3 region has 12 residues. This CDR3 reads CASSVAGTEAFF. CDR3 sequence (DNA): TGTGCCAGCAGTGTGGCCGGGACTGAAGCTTTCTTT.

This clone was picked up a small number of times. The CDR3, as DNA: TGTGCCAGCTCACCCCCGAACAGTCGGTTGAATTCACCCCTCCACTTT. This codes for CASSPPNSRLNSPLHF. The genes are TRBV18 and TRBJ1-6; D is unresolved. Germline-derived CDR1 and CDR2 are KGHSH and LQKENI. The CDR3 extends over 16 amino acids. Between the trimmed V and J ends, which lost 3 bases and 7 bases, there was a span of 16 bases.

V and J are TRBV6-6 and TRBJ2-7; D unresolved. V lost 2 bases to trimming and J lost 2 bases, with 10 bases between them. The length of the CDR3 is 14 residues. Germline V gives CDR1 MNHNY, CDR2 SVGAGI (reference sequence). The CDR3 nucleotides are TGTGCCAGCAGTTACGAGCGATCCCCCTACGAGCAGTACTTC. It translates to CASSYERSPYEQYF.

The chain joins TRBV5-1 to TRBJ1-2; 8 nucleotides line up with TRBD1. V dropped 3 bases and J dropped 8; count of bases not matched to a gene: 9. This CDR3 region has 14 residues. Germline CDR1 reads SGHRS; CDR2 reads YFSETQ. DNA of the CDR3: TGCGCCAGCAGCTCTCTACAGGGGGGGACCGGCTACACCTTC. Protein product: CASSSLQGGTGYTF. Together with reference TRBV5-1 and TRBJ1-2, the CDR3 gives the full variable domain: KAGVTQTPRYLIKTRGQQVTLSCSPISGHRSVSWYQQTPGQGLQFLFEYFSETQRNKGNFPGRFSGRQFSNSRSEMNVSTLELGDSALYLCASSSLQGGTGYTFGSGTRLTVV.

This clone came up once. The genes are TRBV19 and TRBJ2-2, with 12 bases lining up with TRBD2. Trimming took 4 bases from V and 5 from J; bases not matched to a gene: 8. The CDR3 is made up of 17 amino acids. Germline CDR1 and CDR2: LNHDA and SQIVND (reference sequence). The CDR3 nucleotides read TGTGCCAGTAGTACCAAAAGACTAGCGGGGGAGACCGGGGAGCTGTTTTTT. Amino acids: CASSTKRLAGETGELFF. The full variable domain, with the rest looked up from reference TRBV19 and TRBJ2-2, is DGGITQSPKYLFRKEGQNVTLSCEQNLNHDAMYWYRQDPGQGLRLIYYSQIVNDFQKGDIAEGYSVSREKKESFPLTVTSAQKNPTAFYLCASSTKRLAGETGELFFGEGSRLTVL.

J is TRBJ1-2 and V is TRBV29-1; maybe TRBD1 (6 bases). The CDR3 has 11 amino acids. The V gene lost 7 bases and the J gene lost 7 bases, with 13 bases spanning the gap. Germline CDR1 is SQVTM and CDR2 is ANQGSEA. CDR3 sequence (DNA): TGCAGCGCTAACAGGGCGGTTGGCTACACCTTC. It codes for CSANRAVGYTF.

The chain uses TRBV30 and TRBJ2-2, with 7 bases matching TRBD1. The V segment lost 2 bases and the J segment 4 bases; nucleotides outside the gene matches: 4. This CDR3 has 14 residues. Germline CDR1 GTSNPN, CDR2 SVGIG (reference sequence). Written as DNA, the CDR3 is TGTGCCTGGAGTAGGGGGCTAGGCACCGGGGAGCTGTTTTTT. Translating it yields CAWSRGLGTGELFF.

This sequence joins TRBV28 and TRBJ2-5; the D is unclear. The CDR3 sequence is 17 residues long. V was pared by 3 bases and J by 2 bases, with 19 bases between. Germline CDR1 is MDHEN and CDR2 is SYDVKM. The CDR3, as DNA: TGTGCCAGCAGTTTCGGAATTTGGTGGGGAAGACAAGAGACCCAGTACTTC. It specifies CASSFGIWWGRQETQYF.

The J gene is TRBJ1-2, the V gene TRBV6-5; D is unresolved. Germline-derived CDR1 and CDR2 are MNHEY and SVGAGI. This CDR3 comprises 13 residues. Trimming removed 5 bases from V and 5 bases from J, with 12 bases in between. In nucleotides, the CDR3 is TGTGCCAGCAGTCAGTCCCAGTTATATGGCTACACCTTC. It codes for CASSQSQLYGYTF.

The chain employs TRBV19 and TRBJ2-3; D might be TRBD2 (6 bases). The CDR3 runs 16 residues. Germline assignment: CDR1 LNHDA and CDR2 SQIVND (reference sequence). Trimming pared 1 base from V and 3 bases from J, leaving 14 bases between. CDR3: CASSIAGAGRTDTQYF. The CDR3 DNA reads as TGTGCCAGTAGTATAGCCGGGGCAGGGAGGACAGATACGCAGTATTTT.

The J gene is TRBJ1-1, the V gene TRBV20-1; D remains ambiguous. The V gene lost 8 bases and the J gene lost 11 bases, with 12 bases spanning the gap. Germline V gene data show CDR1 as DFQATT and CDR2 as SNEGSKA (reference sequence). There are 9 residues in the CDR3. In DNA form, the CDR3 reads TGCAGTTCCAGTGGTGGGGCTTTCTTT. This codes for CSSSGGAFF.

V and J are TRBV10-3 and TRBJ1-1, with TRBD1 matching over 7 bases. Germline CDR1 and CDR2: ENHRY and SYGVKD. The CDR3 has 13 amino acids. The trim removed 7 bases at V and 3 bases at J, leaving 5 bases unmatched. The CDR3 sequence: CAITAGGDTEAFF. The CDR3 DNA sequence: TGTGCCATCACCGCAGGGGGTGACACTGAAGCTTTCTTT.

The V gene is TRBV11-2, the J gene TRBJ2-7; 7 positions agree with TRBD1. The germline V gene has CDR1 SGHAT and CDR2 FQNNGV. This CDR3 is built from 14 residues. The trim removed 5 bases at V and 5 bases at J, leaving 9 bases unmatched. CDR3 coding DNA: TGTGCCAGCAGCAAAACCGGGACAGTGAACGAGCAGTACTTC. This translates into CASSKTGTVNEQYF.

This rearrangement joins TRBV2 to TRBJ2-3; D is perhaps TRBD1 or TRBD2 (6 bases each). V was shortened by 5 bases and J by 1 base, with 13 bases between the two germline ends. The CDR3 is 15 residues long. Germline-derived CDR1 and CDR2 are SNHLY and FYNNEI. The CDR3 nucleotides are TGTGCCAGCAGTCAGGGGCGGGGTGGCACAGATACGCAGTATTTT. It yields the protein CASSQGRGGTDTQYF.

This chain joins TRBV6-5 and TRBJ1-2, with 9 bases matching TRBD1. The length of the CDR3 is 13 residues. Germline assignment: CDR1 MNHEY and CDR2 SVGAGI. V trimming: 5 bases; J trimming: 3 bases; junction bases outside the gene matches: 1. The CDR3 loop is CASSRTGDYGYTF. Written as DNA, the CDR3 is TGTGCCAGCAGTCGGACAGGGGACTATGGCTACACCTTC.

This rearrangement joins TRBV5-6 to TRBJ2-3; possibly TRBD2 for D (6 bases). The CDR3 is 17 amino acids. Per germline, CDR1 SGHDT and CDR2 YYEEEE. The V end was cut by 5 bases, the J end by 5 bases, with 24 bases between. The DNA for the CDR3 is TGTGCCAGCAGTTATGAGCCTTGGCGGGGTGGTGTAGATACGCAGTATTTT. This encodes CASSYEPWRGGVDTQYF.

The chain couples TRBV7-6 to TRBJ2-1, with D unresolved. The CDR3 contains 13 residues. Trimming removed 5 bases at V and 5 bases at J, with 10 bases between. The germline V gene encodes CDR1 SGHVS and CDR2 FNYEAQ. The CDR3 sequence: CASSPEQDNEQFF. Written as DNA, the CDR3 is TGTGCCAGCAGCCCCGAGCAGGACAATGAGCAGTTCTTC.

The chain employs TRBV27 and TRBJ1-2; D uncertain. The V and J ends lost 4 bases and 4 bases respectively, with 10 bases between them. The germline CDR1 and CDR2 sequences are MNHEY and SMNVEV (reference sequence). CDR3 length equals 13 residues. This CDR3 reads CASSSRDGYGYTF. CDR3 DNA: TGTGCCAGCAGTTCGAGGGATGGCTATGGCTACACCTTC.

CDR3 residues: CASSLAGVQETQYF. The CDR3 DNA is TGCGCCAGCAGCTTAGCGGGGGTACAAGAGACCCAGTACTTC. The genes are TRBV5-1 and TRBJ2-5; 8 bases fit TRBD2. Trimming cost V 2 bases and J 2 bases; bases outside gene matches: 2. Germline V gives CDR1 SGHRS, CDR2 YFSETQ. The CDR3 runs to 14 residues.